Listed below are T cell receptor beta chains from one sample, sequenced in a study of blood T cell repertoires in COVID-19. TCRdb's table, derived via immunoSEQ multiplex PCR, lists solely in-frame clones and lacks some. Of about 53,000 clones listed, approximately 87% are singletons. Input material: peripheral blood. The source is a middle-aged man with acute or convalescent COVID-19. The CDR3 runs from the conserved cysteine through the conserved F or W. D genes are given only for firm matches. The listing skips clone size in some rows; elsewhere it reads once, few, many or a size class.

>TRBV4-1|TRBD1|-|TRBJ2-1
TGCGCCAGCAGCCTTTACAGGGGGCGGGACAATGAGCAGTTCTTC
CASSLYRGRDNEQFF
>TRBV29-1|-|-|TRBJ1-1
TGCAGCGTTGCCGGCGGGTGGAACACTGAAGCTTTCTTT
CSVAGGWNTEAFF
>TRBV5-3|-|-|TRBJ1-6
TGTGCCAGAAGCTTTTCGAACCCCAGGTGCCACTCCTATAATTCACCCCTCCACTTT
CARSFSNPRCHSYNSPLHF
>TRBV7-8|TRBD2|-|TRBJ2-3
TGTGCCAGCCGTCCAAGCGGGACTAGCACAGATACGCAGTATTTT
CASRPSGTSTDTQYF
>TRBV6-6|-|-|TRBJ1-1
TGTGCCAGCAGTAGGGGGGGGACTGAAGCTTTCTTT
CASSRGGTEAFF
>TRBV7-9|TRBD2|-|TRBJ2-7
TGTGCCAGCAGCCCAGGTAGCGGGAGAACCTACGAGCAGTACTTC
CASSPGSGRTYEQYF
>TRBV15|-|-|TRBJ2-5
TGTGCCACCAGCAGTCTATGGGAGACCCAGTACTTC
CATSSLWETQYF
>TRBV7-2|-|-|TRBJ1-1
TGTGCCAGCAGCTTATCCGGCCAGGGCCCTGAAGCTTTCTTT
CASSLSGQGPEAFF
>TRBV11-3|-|-|TRBJ2-2
TGTGCCAGCAGCCCTACTACCTACACCGGGGAGCTGTTTTTT
CASSPTTYTGELFF
>TRBV29-1|TRBD1|-|TRBJ2-7
TGCAGCGTTCACATTCGGACAGGGGGCTACGAGCAGTACTTC
CSVHIRTGGYEQYF
>TRBV7-2|-|-|TRBJ1-4
TGTGCCAGCAGCTCCCGCAGAAACGTTAATGAAAAACTGTTTTTT
CASSSRRNVNEKLFF
>TRBV29-1|-|-|TRBJ2-1
TGCAGCGCCGGAACGGGCTCCTACAATGAGCAGTTCTTC
CSAGTGSYNEQFF
>TRBV28|-|-|TRBJ2-7
TGTGCCAGCAGTCCGGGCTCCTACGAGCAGTACTTC
CASSPGSYEQYF
>TRBV7-2|-|-|TRBJ2-5
TGTGCCAGCAGCCCGGGACTTTACCAAGAGACCCAGTACTTC
CASSPGLYQETQYF
>TRBV5-1|-|-|TRBJ2-5
TGCGCCAGCTCCTCCGGACAGTCACAAGAGACCCAGTACTTC
CASSSGQSQETQYF
>TRBV9|-|-|TRBJ2-1
TGTGCCAGCAGCGCCCTATACAATGAGCAGTTCTTC
CASSALYNEQFF
>TRBV5-1|TRBD1|-|TRBJ1-1
TGCGCCAGCAGCTTCAGGACAGGGAACACTGAAGCTTTCTTT
CASSFRTGNTEAFF
>TRBV19|TRBD1|-|TRBJ2-7
TGTGCCAGTAGTAAGGGATCCGGGACAGGGGAGTACGAGCAGTACTTC
CASSKGSGTGEYEQYF
>TRBV19|-|-|TRBJ2-3
TGTGCCAGTAGTAGCGGGGACCGCACAGATACGCAGTATTTT
CASSSGDRTDTQYF
>TRBV9|TRBD2|-|TRBJ2-1
TGTGCCAGCAGCCTTGGGGGGGGCAATGAGCAGTTCTTC
CASSLGGGNEQFF
>TRBV6-5|TRBD1|-|TRBJ1-4
TGTGCCAGCAAGCTCGACAGGGGTTTTGAAAAACTGTTTTTT
CASKLDRGFEKLFF
>TRBV3-1/TRBV3-2|TRBD1|-|TRBJ2-2
TGTGCCAGCAGCCGAGGGGACAGGGGCTCCGGGGAGCTGTTTTTT
CASSRGDRGSGELFF
>TRBV30|TRBD1|few|TRBJ1-2
TGTGCCTGGAACCGGGACAGACCCTATGGCTACACCTTC
CAWNRDRPYGYTF
>TRBV27|-|-|TRBJ1-4
TGTGCCAGCAGTTTTGGGCGTAAGAGAAATGAAAAACTGTTTTTT
CASSFGRKRNEKLFF
>TRBV5-4|TRBD1|-|TRBJ1-2
TGTGCCAGCAGCCCCGGCGGACAGGGATCCACCTATGGCTACACCTTC
CASSPGGQGSTYGYTF
>TRBV27|-|-|TRBJ2-7
TGTGCCAGCAGTTTATACCGGGGAACCATCTCCTACGAGCAGTACTTC
CASSLYRGTISYEQYF
>TRBV10-3|TRBD2|-|TRBJ2-1
TGTGCCATCAGTGAGGAGGCGGGAGGGAGTTGGAATGAGCAGTTCTTC
CAISEEAGGSWNEQFF
>TRBV19|TRBD1|-|TRBJ1-1
TGTGCCAGTACGACCGGGACAGGGGGATACACTGAAGCTTTCTTT
CASTTGTGGYTEAFF
>TRBV30|TRBD1|-|TRBJ2-5
TGTGCCTGGCTTCCTCGGACAGGGGAGGGAGAGACCCAGTACTTC
CAWLPRTGEGETQYF